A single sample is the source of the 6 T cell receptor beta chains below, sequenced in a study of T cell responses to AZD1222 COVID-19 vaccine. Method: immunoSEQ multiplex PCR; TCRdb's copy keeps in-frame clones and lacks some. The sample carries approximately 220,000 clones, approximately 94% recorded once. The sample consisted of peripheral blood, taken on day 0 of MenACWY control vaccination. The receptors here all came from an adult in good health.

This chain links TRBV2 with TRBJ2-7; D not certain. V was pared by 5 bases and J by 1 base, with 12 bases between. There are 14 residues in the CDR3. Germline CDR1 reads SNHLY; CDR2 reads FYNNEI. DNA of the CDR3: TGTGCCAGCAGTAGTTCGGGCTATTCCTACGAGCAGTACTTC. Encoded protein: CASSSSGYSYEQYF.

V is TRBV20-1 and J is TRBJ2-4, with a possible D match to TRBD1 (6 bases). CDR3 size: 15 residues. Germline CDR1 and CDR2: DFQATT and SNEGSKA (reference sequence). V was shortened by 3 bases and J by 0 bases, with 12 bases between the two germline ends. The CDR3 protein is CSASKGVLAKNIQYF. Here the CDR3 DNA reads TGCAGTGCTAGTAAGGGGGTTCTAGCCAAAAACATTCAGTACTTC.

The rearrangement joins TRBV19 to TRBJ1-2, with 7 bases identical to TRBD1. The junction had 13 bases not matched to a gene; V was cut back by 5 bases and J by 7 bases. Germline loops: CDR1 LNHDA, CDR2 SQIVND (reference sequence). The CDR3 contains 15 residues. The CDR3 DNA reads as TGTGCCAGTAGTCGACAGGGAGACGGAGCTCGTGGCTACACCTTC. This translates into CASSRQGDGARGYTF.

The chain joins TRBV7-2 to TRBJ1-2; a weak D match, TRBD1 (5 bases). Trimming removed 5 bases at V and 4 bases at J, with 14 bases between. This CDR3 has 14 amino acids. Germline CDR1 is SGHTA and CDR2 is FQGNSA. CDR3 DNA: TGTGCCAGCAGCCCTTCGACAGTCTCCTATGGCTACACCTTC. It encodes CASSPSTVSYGYTF.

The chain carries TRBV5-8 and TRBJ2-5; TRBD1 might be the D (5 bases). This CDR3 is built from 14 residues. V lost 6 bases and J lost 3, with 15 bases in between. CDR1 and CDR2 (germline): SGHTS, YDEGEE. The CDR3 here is CASTLTWTKETQYF. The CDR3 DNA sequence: TGTGCCAGCACCCTAACCTGGACAAAAGAGACCCAGTACTTC.

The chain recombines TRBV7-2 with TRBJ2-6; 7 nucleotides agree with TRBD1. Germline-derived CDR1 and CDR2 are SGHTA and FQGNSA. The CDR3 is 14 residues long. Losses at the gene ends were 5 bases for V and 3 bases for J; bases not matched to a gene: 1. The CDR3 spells CASSPGGGANVLTF. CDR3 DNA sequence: TGTGCCAGCAGCCCAGGGGGTGGGGCCAACGTCCTGACTTTC.